The clone carrying this TCR beta chain has more than one count but fewer than ten. Antigen specificity is unknown. V lost 4 bases, J lost 2 bases, and 14 bases lay in between. CDR1 is DFQATT and CDR2 is SNEGSKA in the germline V gene (reference sequence). The CDR3 sequence is 14 residues long. A single record per CDR3 protein comes from TCRdb applying MiXCR to the 5' RACE reads. The repertoire has roughly 160,000 distinct CDR3 sequences, 13% of them found once; the top ten carry approximately 3.4%. The sample belongs to a study of T-cell memory formation after mild COVID-19. Study-wide results and limits: Researchers report contracting CD4+ clones mostly in CM and EM, with CD8+ clones in EMRA. The SARS-CoV-2 specificity of second-wave clones reaching peak at day 37 remained unverified.

Sequenced material: PBMCs or a T cell subset sorted from them (not recorded which). The clonotype comes from a man younger than 35 who had mild COVID-19 (a few samples of this study predate the infection). Cell type and time point are not known. This chain uses TRBV20-1 with TRBJ1-1; maybe TRBD1 (6 bases). For the CDR3, the DNA is TGCAGTGCTACGGAAGGACAGCTAAACACTGAAGCTTTCTTT. Amino acid sequence: CSATEGQLNTEAFF.